Following are 25 T cell receptor beta chains from one sample sequenced in a study of regulatory T cells in long-lasting Graves disease. The time point is: persistent/refractory GD, antithyroid drugs over 5 years with positive TRAb. TCR sequences were obtained from RNA taken from PBMCs. CDR3-region Arm-PCR and iRepertoire HTBI primers produced the TCR beta libraries. TCRdb itself ran the multiplex PCR reads through MiXCR, one entry per CDR3 protein. In the table there are hundreds of thousands of distinct CDR3 sequences, less than 25% of which are singletons. Sequences were derived from peripheral blood mononuclear cells (PBMCs), sampled when the disease was refractory, from a patient treated with antithyroid drugs. All receptors come from a female donor with Graves disease.

The table lists this clonotype with a few counts. The J gene is TRBJ1-1, the V gene TRBV5-5, with TRBD1 matching over 9 bases. CDR1 is SGHKS, CDR2 YYEKEE, per germline (reference sequence). Trimming cost V 3 bases and J 1 base; bases outside gene matches: 7. The CDR3 has 16 amino acids. This CDR3 reads CASSSYPGQGNTEAFF. In nucleotides, the CDR3 is TGTGCCAGCAGCTCCTACCCGGGACAGGGGAACACTGAAGCTTTCTTT.

This clonotype came up a few times. The rearrangement links TRBV12-3 or TRBV12-4 to TRBJ2-5; perhaps D is TRBD1 or TRBD2 (6 bases each). The V and J ends lost 8 bases and 3 bases respectively, with 25 bases between them. The CDR3 is 17 residues long. The DNA for the CDR3 is TGTGCCAGCGCCAGGGCCGAGGGGGGAGAGACGGAAGAGACCCAGTACTTC. As protein: CASARAEGGETEETQYF.

This clonotype was detected many times. V is TRBV20-1 and J is TRBJ2-5; 13 nucleotides line up with TRBD2. This CDR3 is 15 amino acids long. Germline-derived CDR1 and CDR2 are DFQATT and SNEGSKA (reference sequence). Trimming took 3 bases from V and 2 from J; bases not matched to a gene: 3. The CDR3 is CSASETSGRQETQYF. The CDR3 DNA reads TGCAGTGCTAGCGAGACTAGCGGGAGGCAAGAGACCCAGTACTTC.

This clonotype came up many times. The chain carries TRBV11-2 and TRBJ1-1; the D gene is possibly TRBD1 (5 bases). There are 15 residues in the CDR3. CDR1 is SGHAT, CDR2 FQNNGV, per germline. The V gene lost 0 bases and the J gene lost 1 base, with 9 bases spanning the gap. As DNA, the CDR3 is TGTGCCAGCAGCTTAGAAGGGGCGCGGAACACTGAAGCTTTCTTT. Translated, it gives CASSLEGARNTEAFF.

This sequence joins TRBV2 and TRBJ1-5; the match to TRBD1 covers 9 bases. The CDR3 is 18 amino acids. Per the germline V gene, CDR1 is SNHLY and CDR2 is FYNNEI. J was trimmed by 2 bases and V by 6 bases; bases with no gene match: 14. The DNA for the CDR3 is TGTGCCAGCAGGCCGACAGGGGGTCCGGTATATGGCAATCAGCCCCAGCATTTT. Amino acids: CASRPTGGPVYGNQPQHF.

The chain couples TRBV6-2 or TRBV6-3 to TRBJ2-3; D is possibly TRBD1 (5 bases). The CDR3 extends over 14 amino acids. Germline V gene data show CDR1 as MNHEY and CDR2 as SVGEGT. The ends were cut back, 8 bases at V and 3 bases at J, with 15 bases in the middle. The CDR3 region is CASGSVRATDTQYF. CDR3 DNA sequence: TGTGCCAGCGGGTCGGTCAGGGCAACAGATACGCAGTATTTT.

As regards this clonotype: A much larger clone differs from this one at a single base, so this may be a read error. This chain joins TRBV29-1 and TRBJ2-7; 7 bases match TRBD2. The CDR3 is 13 residues long. Germline V gene data show CDR1 as SQVTM and CDR2 as ANQGSEA. With V trimmed by 4 bases and J by 4 bases, 7 bases remained unmatched. Written as DNA, the CDR3 is TGCAGCGTTGCGTCCGGGAGGAGATACGAGCAGTACTTC. It encodes CSVASGRRYEQYF.

This clonotype was found many times. This chain joins TRBV4-3 and TRBJ2-5; 8 nucleotides match TRBD1. The CDR3 covers 15 residues. Germline CDR1 is LGHNA and CDR2 is YSLEER. Trimming at V came to 4 bases and at J to 4 bases, leaving 8 bases not matched to a gene. The CDR3 region is CASSPRGLWGETQYF. The CDR3 DNA is TGCGCCAGCAGCCCCAGGGGGCTATGGGGAGAGACCCAGTACTTC.

This clonotype was observed at least ten times. The CDR3 nucleotides are TGTGCCAGCAGCGTAGGGCTGGGCGGCTATGGCTACACCTTC. Its protein product is CASSVGLGGYGYTF. J is TRBJ1-2 and V is TRBV9; no clear D gene. Trimming cost V 0 bases and J 4 bases, with 10 bases left between them. Germline V lookup: CDR1 SGDLS, CDR2 YYNGEE. The CDR3 runs to 14 residues.

The rearrangement uses TRBV7-9 and TRBJ1-1, with a weak D call TRBD1 (5 bases). Germline lookup yields CDR1 SEHNR and CDR2 FQNEAQ (reference sequence). CDR3 length equals 14 residues. The V end was cut by 4 bases, the J end by 4 bases, with 13 bases between. The CDR3 coding sequence is TGTGCCAGCAGCTCGGACATAATGAGCACTGAAGCTTTCTTT. It yields the protein CASSSDIMSTEAFF.

Points on this clonotype: Given a much more abundant clone one base away, this may be a read error. The chain couples TRBV28 to TRBJ1-1, with TRBD1 matching over 7 bases. The CDR3 contains 13 residues. Per germline, CDR1 MDHEN and CDR2 SYDVKM. The CDR3 bases are TGTGCCAGCAGTTTTGGGCAGGGGGTTAAAGCTTCCTTT. It specifies CASSFGQGVKASF.

The count of this clonotype is one. V and J are TRBV20-1 and TRBJ2-7; D remains ambiguous. Germline V gene sequence: CDR1 DFQATT, CDR2 SNEGSKA (reference sequence). The CDR3 consists of 14 residues. V lost 3 bases and J lost 2, with 14 bases in between. CDR3 sequence: CSASSARHPYEQYF. DNA of the CDR3: TGCAGTGCTAGTTCCGCTAGACACCCCTACGAGCAGTACTTC.

This clonotype was detected only a few times. The CDR3 sequence is CASSPIQGKQYF. The CDR3 DNA is TGTGCCAGCAGTCCGATACAGGGCAAGCAGTACTTC. The V gene is TRBV6-1, the J gene TRBJ2-7, with D tentatively TRBD1 (6 bases). The ends were cut back, 5 bases at V and 8 bases at J, with 13 bases in the middle. The CDR3 has 12 amino acids. CDR1 is MNHNS, CDR2 SASEGT, per germline.

The sample holds many counts of this clonotype. The rearrangement joins TRBV6-9 to TRBJ1-5; possibly TRBD1 for D (5 bases). Germline CDR1 is MNHGY and CDR2 is SVAAGI. With 1 base removed from V and 3 bases from J, the gap between germline ends came to 13 bases. This CDR3 region has 16 residues. The CDR3 DNA sequence: TGTGCCAGCAGTTATTATGGAACAGGACTCAATCAGCCCCAGCATTTT. Translating gives CASSYYGTGLNQPQHF.

Details on this clonotype: No DNA is shown, since the ends of the CDR3 on it are uncertain; the CDR3 is the one TCRdb lists. J is TRBJ2-7 and V is TRBV11-3; the table gives TRBD2 as D, unverified against the DNA. The CDR3 spans 20 amino acids, including both terminal residues. The germline V gene encodes CDR1 SGHNT and CDR2 YENEEA. The chain's CDR3 is CASSFYICSARGLAGTEQYF.

This clonotype was counted many times. The chain uses TRBV5-1 and TRBJ1-4; D unclear. The length of the CDR3 is 13 residues. Germline loops: CDR1 SGHRS, CDR2 YFSETQ. With 0 bases removed from V and 4 bases from J, the gap between germline ends came to 4 bases. This CDR3 is CASSLANNEKLFF. CDR3 DNA sequence: TGCGCCAGCAGCTTGGCCAATAATGAAAAACTGTTTTTT.

This clonotype occurred a few times. The chain combines TRBV12-3 or TRBV12-4 with TRBJ2-2; D is uncertain. Trimming shortened V by 2 bases and J by 6 bases, and 4 bases separated the two germline ends. CDR3 length: 12 amino acids. This CDR3 reads CASSLPAGELFF. The CDR3 DNA reads TGTGCCAGCAGTTTACCGGCCGGGGAGCTGTTTTTT.

This clonotype has a count of ten or more. The genes are TRBV6-1 and TRBJ1-4; 10 bases line up with TRBD1. V was pared by 5 bases and J by 7 bases, with 10 bases of the junction left unmatched. Per the germline V gene, CDR1 is MNHNS and CDR2 is SASEGT. This CDR3 region has 16 residues. CDR3 sequence: CASSKAIGTGAEKLFF. As DNA, the CDR3 is TGTGCCAGCAGTAAGGCAATCGGGACAGGGGCTGAAAAACTGTTTTTT.

This clonotype has more than one count but fewer than ten. The chain carries TRBV29-1 and TRBJ2-2; TRBD1 agrees at 8 bases. The V gene end was trimmed by 1 base and the J gene end by 3 bases; junction bases not matched to a gene: 7. In germline, CDR1 is SQVTM, CDR2 ANQGSEA. This CDR3 has 16 amino acids. The CDR3: CSVEVNRGSHTGELFF. Written as DNA, the CDR3 is TGCAGCGTTGAAGTAAACAGGGGGTCCCACACCGGGGAGCTGTTTTTT.

The chain uses TRBV27 and TRBJ2-7; D may be TRBD1 (6 bases). Deletions cut 4 bases from V and 6 bases from J, with 13 bases between. Per the germline V gene, CDR1 is MNHEY and CDR2 is SMNVEV (reference sequence). CDR3 size: 13 residues. Here the CDR3 DNA reads TGTGCCAGCAGTTATGGCCAGGGGCCCGAGCAGTACTTC. Its translation: CASSYGQGPEQYF.

A few counts support this clonotype. This sequence joins TRBV10-3 and TRBJ2-2; D not resolved. Germline V gene data show CDR1 as ENHRY and CDR2 as SYGVKD. Trimming took 0 bases from V and 7 from J, leaving 0 bases between them. The CDR3 is made up of 11 amino acids. CDR3 coding DNA: TGTGCCATCAGTGAGTCCGGGGAGCTGTTTTTT. As protein: CAISESGELFF.

This clonotype was seen at least ten times. The chain links TRBV28 to TRBJ1-6; perhaps TRBD1 as D (5 bases). The germline CDR1 and CDR2 sequences are MDHEN and SYDVKM. V was pared by 5 bases and J by 0 bases, with 14 bases between. The CDR3 extends over 17 amino acids. DNA for the CDR3: TGTGCCAGCAGTGCTACCCAGGGACCCTCCTATAATTCACCCCTCCACTTT. As protein: CASSATQGPSYNSPLHF.

V gene TRBV27 combines with J gene TRBJ1-2; 7 bases align to TRBD1. V trimming: 5 bases; J trimming: 6 bases; junction bases outside the gene matches: 12. CDR1 and CDR2 from the germline V gene are MNHEY and SMNVEV (reference sequence). The CDR3 runs to 15 residues. CDR3 loop: CASSPRTGPQDGYTF. The CDR3 DNA follows: TGTGCCAGCAGTCCCCGGACAGGCCCTCAGGATGGCTACACCTTC.

This clonotype occurred many times. The chain combines TRBV27 with TRBJ2-2, with TRBD1 as a possible D gene (6 bases). The germline CDR1 and CDR2 sequences are MNHEY and SMNVEV (reference sequence). V gave up 5 bases and J gave up 1 base, with 8 bases separating them. The CDR3 loop spans 14 amino acids. CDR3 DNA sequence: TGTGCCAGCAGTGTGGGACAGAACACCGGGGAGCTGTTTTTT. Its translation: CASSVGQNTGELFF.

This chain uses TRBV6-2 or TRBV6-3 with TRBJ1-1; D perhaps matches TRBD1 (5 bases). Trimming shortened V by 0 bases and J by 3 bases, and 17 bases separated the two germline ends. The CDR3 runs 17 residues. Germline CDR1 reads MNHEY; CDR2 reads SVGEGT. Written as DNA, the CDR3 is TGTGCCAGCAGTTACTCGGGGGGGGGAGTTCGTGACACTGAAGCTTTCTTT. Translation: CASSYSGGGVRDTEAFF.